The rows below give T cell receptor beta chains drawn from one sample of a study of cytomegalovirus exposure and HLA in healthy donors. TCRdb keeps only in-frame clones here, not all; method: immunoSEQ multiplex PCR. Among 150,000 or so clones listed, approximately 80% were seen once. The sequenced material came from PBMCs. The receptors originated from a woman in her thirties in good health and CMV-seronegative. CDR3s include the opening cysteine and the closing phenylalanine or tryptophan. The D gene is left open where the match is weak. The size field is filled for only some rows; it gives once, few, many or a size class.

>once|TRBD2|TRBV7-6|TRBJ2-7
CASSQTWTSGYEQYF
TGTGCCAGCAGCCAAACCTGGACTAGCGGGTACGAGCAGTACTTC
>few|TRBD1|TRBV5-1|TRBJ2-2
CASTPTGANTGELFF
TGCGCCAGCACCCCGACAGGGGCGAACACCGGGGAGCTGTTTTTT
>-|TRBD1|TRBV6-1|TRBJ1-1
CASIKSGGRTEAFF
TGTGCCAGCATCAAATCAGGGGGCCGGACTGAAGCTTTCTTT
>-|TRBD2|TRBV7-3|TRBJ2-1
CASSGASGRAFVNEQFF
TGTGCCAGCAGCGGTGCTAGCGGGAGGGCTTTCGTCAATGAGCAGTTCTTC
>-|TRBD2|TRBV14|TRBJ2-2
CASSQGVRLAGSTGELFF
TGTGCCAGCAGCCAAGGGGTGCGGCTAGCGGGATCCACCGGGGAGCTGTTTTTT
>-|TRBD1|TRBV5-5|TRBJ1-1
CASSFRDRNTEAFF
TGTGCCAGCAGCTTCCGGGACAGGAACACTGAAGCTTTCTTT
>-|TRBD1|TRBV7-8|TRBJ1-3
CASSRRQGRGNTIYF
TGTGCCAGCAGCCGTAGACAGGGGAGGGGAAACACCATATATTTT
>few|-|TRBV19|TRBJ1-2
CASSRGGRYYGYPF
TGTGCCAGTAGTCGGGGAGGGCGATACTATGGCTACCCCTTC
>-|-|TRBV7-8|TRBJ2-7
CASSLGQSSYEQYF
TGTGCCAGCAGCTTAGGACAGAGCTCCTACGAGCAGTACTTC
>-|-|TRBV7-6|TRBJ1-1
CASSTSPSSPENTEAFF
TGTGCCAGCAGCACGTCTCCATCTTCTCCAGAGAACACTGAAGCTTTCTTT
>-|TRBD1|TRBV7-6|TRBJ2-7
CASSRDREYEQYF
TGTGCCAGCAGCAGGGACAGGGAGTACGAGCAGTACTTC
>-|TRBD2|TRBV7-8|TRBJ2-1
CASSLLAGGGNEQFF
TGTGCCAGCAGCTTATTAGCGGGTGGCGGCAATGAGCAGTTCTTC
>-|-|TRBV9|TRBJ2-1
CASSGSGPPSGEQFF
TGTGCCAGCAGCGGTAGTGGGCCCCCGAGTGGTGAGCAGTTCTTC